In this sample, the clone carrying this TCR beta chain turned up a few times. Its antigen is unidentified. The data derive from a study of cytomegalovirus exposure and HLA in healthy donors. PCR was performed using 60 Vbeta and 13 Jbeta primers. Sequencing used immunoSEQ multiplex PCR; TCRdb keeps in-frame clones, though not all of them. Of 110,000 to 150,000 clones listed, 75% to 90% are singletons. Study results and limitations: Per published reports, the classifier diagnosed cytomegalovirus status with high specificity and sensitivity. Most TCR sequences showed up rarely, but some public TCRs showed up in many donors. Being productive about 90% or about 30% of the time was typical of most TCR beta V segments in an earlier analysis.

V trimming: 2 bases; J trimming: 4 bases; junction bases outside the gene matches: 5. CDR3 length: 15 amino acids. CDR1 and CDR2 from the germline V gene are MNHNS and SASEGT. This clonotype was sampled from a female donor in good health and CMV-seronegative. The sequenced sample consisted of PBMCs. The J gene is TRBJ2-7, the V gene TRBV6-1, with 10 bases lining up with TRBD2. CDR3 nucleotides: TGTGCCAGCAGTGAATTCCCTAGCGGGAGTTACGAGCAGTACTTC. This gives the protein CASSEFPSGSYEQYF.